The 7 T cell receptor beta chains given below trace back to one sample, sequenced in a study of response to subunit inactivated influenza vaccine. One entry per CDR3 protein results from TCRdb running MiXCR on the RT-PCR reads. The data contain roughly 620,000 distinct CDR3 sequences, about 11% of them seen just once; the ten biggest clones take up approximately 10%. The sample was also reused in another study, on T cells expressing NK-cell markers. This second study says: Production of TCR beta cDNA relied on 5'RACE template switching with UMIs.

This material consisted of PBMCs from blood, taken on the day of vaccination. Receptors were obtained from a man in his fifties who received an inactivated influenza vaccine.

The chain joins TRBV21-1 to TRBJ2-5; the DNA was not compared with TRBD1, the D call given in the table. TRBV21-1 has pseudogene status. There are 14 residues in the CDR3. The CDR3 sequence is CATERGSPQETQYF. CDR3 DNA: TGTGCCACCGAACGGGGGAGCCCACAAGAGACCCAGTACTTC.

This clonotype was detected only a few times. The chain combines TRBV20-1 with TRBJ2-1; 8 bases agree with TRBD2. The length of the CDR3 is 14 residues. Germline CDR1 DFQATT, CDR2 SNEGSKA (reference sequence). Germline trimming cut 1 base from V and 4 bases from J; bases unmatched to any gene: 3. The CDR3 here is CSARVAGLYNEQFF. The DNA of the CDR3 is TGCAGTGCTAGAGTAGCGGGACTTTACAATGAGCAGTTCTTC.

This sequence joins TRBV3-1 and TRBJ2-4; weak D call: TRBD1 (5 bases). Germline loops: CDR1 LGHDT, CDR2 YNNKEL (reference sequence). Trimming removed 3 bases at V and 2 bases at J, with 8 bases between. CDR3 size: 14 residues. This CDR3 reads CASSQPGTKNIQYF. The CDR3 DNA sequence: TGTGCCAGCAGCCAGCCAGGGACCAAAAACATTCAGTACTTC.

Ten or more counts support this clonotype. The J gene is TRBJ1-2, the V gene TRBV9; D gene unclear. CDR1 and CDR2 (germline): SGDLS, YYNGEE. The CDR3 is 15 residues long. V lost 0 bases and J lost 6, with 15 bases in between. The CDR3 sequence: CASSVGGAGSDGYTF. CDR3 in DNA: TGTGCCAGCAGCGTAGGAGGTGCAGGTTCGGATGGCTACACCTTC.

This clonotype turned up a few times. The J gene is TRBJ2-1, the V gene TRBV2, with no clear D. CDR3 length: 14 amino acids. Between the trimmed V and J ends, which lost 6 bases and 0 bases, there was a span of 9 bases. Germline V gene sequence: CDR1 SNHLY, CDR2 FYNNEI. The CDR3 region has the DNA TGTGCCAGCAGAGACGGGCCCTCCTACAATGAGCAGTTCTTC. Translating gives CASRDGPSYNEQFF.

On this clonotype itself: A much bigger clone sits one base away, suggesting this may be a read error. The CDR3 DNA sequence: TGTGCCAGCAGCGTGTTAGGGAACACTGAAGCTTTCTTT. Its translation is CASSVLGNTEAFF. The V gene is TRBV6-1, the J gene TRBJ1-1; D uncertain. V gave up 6 bases and J gave up 1 base, with 9 bases separating them. CDR3 length: 13 amino acids. Germline V gene data show CDR1 as MNHNS and CDR2 as SASEGT.

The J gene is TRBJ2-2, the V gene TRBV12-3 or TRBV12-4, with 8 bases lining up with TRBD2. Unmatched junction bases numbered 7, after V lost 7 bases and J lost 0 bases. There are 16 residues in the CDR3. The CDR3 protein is CASILGSGTNTGELFF. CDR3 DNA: TGTGCCAGCATCTTGGGTAGCGGGACGAACACCGGGGAGCTGTTTTTT.